This note documents a single T cell receptor (beta chain) sequence. These data belong to a study of control samples from healthy donors and cancer patients. This CDR3 spans 14 amino acids. The V gene lost 3 bases and the J gene lost 2 bases, with 11 bases spanning the gap. Germline V gene sequence: CDR1 SGHTA, CDR2 FQGNSA. Measured with immunoSEQ multiplex PCR; TCRdb has only the in-frame clones, and not every one. The sample holds 110,000 to 150,000 clones; around nine tenths are singletons and the top ten take less than 5%. This receptor was identified in a man aged 25 to 40 in good health. V gene TRBV7-2 combines with J gene TRBJ2-7; tentatively, D is TRBD1 (5 bases). The sequenced material came from blood. DNA of the CDR3: TGTGCCAGCAGCTTCGATAGGGGTACCTACGAGCAGTACTTC. Translation: CASSFDRGTYEQYF.